This TCR beta chain is drawn from a study of blood T cell repertoires in COVID-19. The overall study: The analysed material was cDNA or gDNA that came from T cells, B-cell-depleted T cells, or PBMCs.

TCRdb keeps only in-frame clones here, not all; method: immunoSEQ multiplex PCR. The profile shows 250,000 to 350,000 clones, over 75% of them singletons. This TCR was sampled from a woman aged 60-75 years with acute or convalescent COVID-19. Sequenced input: peripheral blood.

The CDR3 is CASSGVLGEEEAFF. The CDR3 bases are TGTGCCAGCAGTGGGGTCTTGGGAGAAGAAGAAGCTTTCTTT. V usage is TRBV28 and J usage is TRBJ1-1, with D unclear. The length of the CDR3 is 14 residues. Trimming removed 5 bases from V and 8 bases from J, with 18 bases in between. Germline loops: CDR1 MDHEN, CDR2 SYDVKM. The full variable domain, with the rest looked up from reference TRBV28 and TRBJ1-1, is DVKVTQSSRYLVKRTGEKVFLECVQDMDHENMFWYRQDPGLGLRLIYFSYDVKMKEKGDIPEGYSVSREKKERFSLILESASTNQTSMYLCASSGVLGEEEAFFGQGTRLTVV.